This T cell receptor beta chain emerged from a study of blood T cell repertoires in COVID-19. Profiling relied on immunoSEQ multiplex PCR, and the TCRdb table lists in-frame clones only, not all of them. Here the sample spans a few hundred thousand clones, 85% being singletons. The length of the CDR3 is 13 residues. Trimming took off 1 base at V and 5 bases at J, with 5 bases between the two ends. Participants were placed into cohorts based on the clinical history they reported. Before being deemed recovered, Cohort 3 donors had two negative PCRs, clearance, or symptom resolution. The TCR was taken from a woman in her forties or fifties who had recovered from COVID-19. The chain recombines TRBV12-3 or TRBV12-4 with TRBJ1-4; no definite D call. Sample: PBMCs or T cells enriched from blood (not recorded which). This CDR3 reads CASSLDRNEKLFF. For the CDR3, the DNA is TGTGCCAGCAGTTTAGACAGAAATGAAAAACTGTTTTTT.